This T cell receptor beta chain was profiled in a study of T cell responses to AZD1222 COVID-19 vaccine. The V gene lost 6 bases and the J gene lost 1 base, with 16 bases spanning the gap. Germline CDR1 and CDR2: SNHLY and FYNNEI. CDR3 size: 16 residues. Assay used: immunoSEQ multiplex PCR; TCRdb lists only in-frame clones, some missing. The table lists about 70,000 clones, about 88% of them singletons. Study-wide results and caveats: Clonal diversity was possibly underestimated; the donors were predominantly white British and more often female. Two AZD1222 doses significantly raised spike-specific TCR breadth and depth over controls. Baseline antibody screening turned up just a handful of seropositive AZD1222 recipients.

This clone came up a few times. Its antigen is unknown. The TCR sequence derives from an adult who received the MenACWY meningococcal vaccine as a control. The specimen comprised peripheral blood, sampled 28 days after the second dose of the MenACWY control vaccine. This chain uses TRBV2 with TRBJ1-5; possible D gene TRBD1, 5 bases. Written as DNA, the CDR3 is TGTGCCAGCAGCGAGTGGGAGGGGATAAGCAATCAGCCCCAGCATTTT. Protein product: CASSEWEGISNQPQHF.